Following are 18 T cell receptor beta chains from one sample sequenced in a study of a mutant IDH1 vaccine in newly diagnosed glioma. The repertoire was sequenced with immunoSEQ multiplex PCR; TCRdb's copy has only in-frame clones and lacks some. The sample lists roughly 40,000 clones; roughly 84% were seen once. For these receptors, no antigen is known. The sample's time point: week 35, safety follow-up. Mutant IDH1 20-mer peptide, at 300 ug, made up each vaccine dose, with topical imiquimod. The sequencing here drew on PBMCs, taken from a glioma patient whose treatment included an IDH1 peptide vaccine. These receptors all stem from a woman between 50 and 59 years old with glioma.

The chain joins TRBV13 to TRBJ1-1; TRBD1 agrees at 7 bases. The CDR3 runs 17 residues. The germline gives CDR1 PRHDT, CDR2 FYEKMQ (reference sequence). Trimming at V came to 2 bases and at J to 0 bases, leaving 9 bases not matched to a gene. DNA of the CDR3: TGTGCCAGCAGCTTAAGGCGGGACAGTCCTATGAACACTGAAGCTTTCTTT. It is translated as CASSLRRDSPMNTEAFF. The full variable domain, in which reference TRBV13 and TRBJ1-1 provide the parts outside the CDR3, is AAGVIQSPRHLIKEKRETATLKCYPIPRHDTVYWYQQGPGQDPQFLISFYEKMQSDKGSIPDRFSAQQFSDYHSELNMSSLELGDSALYFCASSLRRDSPMNTEAFFGQGTRLTVV.

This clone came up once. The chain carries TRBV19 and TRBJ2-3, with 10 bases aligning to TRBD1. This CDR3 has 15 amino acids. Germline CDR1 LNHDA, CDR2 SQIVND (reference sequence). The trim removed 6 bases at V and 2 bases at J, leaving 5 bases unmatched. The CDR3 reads CASRRTGGITDTQYF. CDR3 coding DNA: TGTGCCAGTAGGAGGACAGGGGGAATCACAGATACGCAGTATTTT.

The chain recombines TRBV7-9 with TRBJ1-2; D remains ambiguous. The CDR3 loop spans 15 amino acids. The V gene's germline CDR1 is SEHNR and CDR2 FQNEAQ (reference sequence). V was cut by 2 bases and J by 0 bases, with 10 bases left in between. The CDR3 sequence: CASSLKDGPNYGYTF. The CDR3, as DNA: TGTGCCAGCAGCTTAAAAGATGGGCCTAACTATGGCTACACCTTC. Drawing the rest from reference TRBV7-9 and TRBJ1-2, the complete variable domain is DTGVSQNPRHKITKRGQNVTFRCDPISEHNRLYWYRQTLGQGPEFLTYFQNEAQLEKSRLLSDRFSAERPKGSFSTLEIQRTEQGDSAMYLCASSLKDGPNYGYTFGSGTRLTVV.

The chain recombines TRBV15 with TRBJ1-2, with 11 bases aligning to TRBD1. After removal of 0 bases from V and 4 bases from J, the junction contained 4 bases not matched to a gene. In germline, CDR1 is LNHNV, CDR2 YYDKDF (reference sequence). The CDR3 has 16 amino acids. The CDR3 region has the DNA TGTGCCACCAGCAGAGATGGACAGGGGGCGAGCTATGGCTACACCTTC. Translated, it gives CATSRDGQGASYGYTF.

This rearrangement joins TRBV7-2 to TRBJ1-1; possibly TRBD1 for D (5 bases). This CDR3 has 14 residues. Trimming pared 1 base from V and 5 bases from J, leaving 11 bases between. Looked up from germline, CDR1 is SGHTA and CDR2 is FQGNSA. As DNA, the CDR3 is TGTGCCAGCAGCTTAGGATCGGGGGGTACTGAAGCTTTCTTT. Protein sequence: CASSLGSGGTEAFF.

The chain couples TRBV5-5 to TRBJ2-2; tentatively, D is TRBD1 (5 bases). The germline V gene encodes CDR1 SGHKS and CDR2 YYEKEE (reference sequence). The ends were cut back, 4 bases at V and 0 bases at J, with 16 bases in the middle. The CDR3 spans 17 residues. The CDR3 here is CASSTGLVFANTGELFF. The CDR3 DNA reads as TGTGCCAGCAGCACAGGCCTCGTATTCGCGAACACCGGGGAGCTGTTTTTT. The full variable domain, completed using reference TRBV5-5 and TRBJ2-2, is DAGVTQSPTHLIKTRGQQVTLRCSPISGHKSVSWYQQVLGQGPQFIFQYYEKEERGRGNFPDRFSARQFPNYSSELNVNALLLGDSALYLCASSTGLVFANTGELFFGEGSRLTVL.

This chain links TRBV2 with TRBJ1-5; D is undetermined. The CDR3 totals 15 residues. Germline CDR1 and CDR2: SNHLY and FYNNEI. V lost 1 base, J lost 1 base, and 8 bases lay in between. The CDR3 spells CASSEGYWSNQPQHF. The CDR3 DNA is TGTGCCAGCAGTGAAGGCTATTGGAGCAATCAGCCCCAGCATTTT.

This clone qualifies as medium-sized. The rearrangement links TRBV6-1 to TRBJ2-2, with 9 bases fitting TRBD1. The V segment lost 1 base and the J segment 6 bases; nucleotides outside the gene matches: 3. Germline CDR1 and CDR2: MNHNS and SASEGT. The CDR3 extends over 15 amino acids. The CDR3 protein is CASSEETGGAGELFF. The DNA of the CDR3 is TGTGCCAGCAGTGAAGAGACAGGGGGGGCCGGGGAGCTGTTTTTT.

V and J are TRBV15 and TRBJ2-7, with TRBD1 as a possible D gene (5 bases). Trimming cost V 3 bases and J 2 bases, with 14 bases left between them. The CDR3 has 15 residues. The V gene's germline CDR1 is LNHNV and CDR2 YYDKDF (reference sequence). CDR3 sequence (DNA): TGTGCCACCAGCAGGTTTTCAGGGATCCCCTACGAGCAGTACTTC. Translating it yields CATSRFSGIPYEQYF.

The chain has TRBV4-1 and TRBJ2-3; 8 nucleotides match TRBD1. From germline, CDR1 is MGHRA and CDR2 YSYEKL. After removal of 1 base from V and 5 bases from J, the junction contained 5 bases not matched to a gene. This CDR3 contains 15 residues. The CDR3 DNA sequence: TGCGCCAGCAGCCAAGCACAGGGGGTAATAGATACGCAGTATTTT. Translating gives CASSQAQGVIDTQYF.

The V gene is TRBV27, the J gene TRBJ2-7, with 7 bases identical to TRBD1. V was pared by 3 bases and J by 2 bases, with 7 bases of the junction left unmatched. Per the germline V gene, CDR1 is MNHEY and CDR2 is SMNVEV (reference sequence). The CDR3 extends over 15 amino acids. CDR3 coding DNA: TGTGCCAGCAGTTTCCTACCACAGGGGCCCTACGAGCAGTACTTC. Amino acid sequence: CASSFLPQGPYEQYF.

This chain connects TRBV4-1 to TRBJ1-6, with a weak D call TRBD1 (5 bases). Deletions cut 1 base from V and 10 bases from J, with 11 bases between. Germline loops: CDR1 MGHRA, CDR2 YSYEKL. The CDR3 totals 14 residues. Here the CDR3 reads CASSQGRVRSPLHF. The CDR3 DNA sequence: TGCGCCAGCAGCCAAGGCAGGGTTCGATCACCCCTCCACTTT.

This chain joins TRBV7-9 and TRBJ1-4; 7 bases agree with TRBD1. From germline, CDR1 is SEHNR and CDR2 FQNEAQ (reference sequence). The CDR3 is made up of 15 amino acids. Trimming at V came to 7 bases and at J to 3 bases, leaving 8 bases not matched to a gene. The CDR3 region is CASTPGDSANEKLFF. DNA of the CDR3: TGTGCCAGCACCCCCGGGGACAGTGCTAATGAAAAACTGTTTTTT.

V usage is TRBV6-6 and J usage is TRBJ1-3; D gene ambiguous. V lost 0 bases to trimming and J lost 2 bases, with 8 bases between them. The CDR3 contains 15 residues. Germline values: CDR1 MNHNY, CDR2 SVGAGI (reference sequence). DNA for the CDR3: TGTGCCAGCAGTTACTCGCATCAGGCTGGAAACACCATATATTTT. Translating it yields CASSYSHQAGNTIYF.

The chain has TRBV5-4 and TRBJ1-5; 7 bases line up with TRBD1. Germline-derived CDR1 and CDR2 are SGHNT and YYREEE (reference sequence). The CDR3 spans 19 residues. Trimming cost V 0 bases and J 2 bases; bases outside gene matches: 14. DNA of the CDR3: TGTGCCAGCAGCTTGGTGGGGACGACAGGGTTCCATCGCAATCAGCCCCAGCATTTT. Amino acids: CASSLVGTTGFHRNQPQHF.

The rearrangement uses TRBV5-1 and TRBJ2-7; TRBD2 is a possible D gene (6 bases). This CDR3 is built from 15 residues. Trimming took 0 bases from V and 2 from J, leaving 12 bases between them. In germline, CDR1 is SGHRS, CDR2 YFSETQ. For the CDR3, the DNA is TGCGCCAGCAGCTTGGGGGGGGAAACCGCCTACGAGCAGTACTTC. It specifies CASSLGGETAYEQYF.

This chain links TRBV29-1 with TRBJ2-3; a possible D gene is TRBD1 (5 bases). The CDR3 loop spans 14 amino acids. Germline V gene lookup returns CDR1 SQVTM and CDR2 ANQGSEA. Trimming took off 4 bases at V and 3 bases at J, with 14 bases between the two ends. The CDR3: CSVGGRLRTDTQYF. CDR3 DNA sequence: TGCAGCGTTGGGGGCAGGTTGCGTACAGATACGCAGTATTTT.

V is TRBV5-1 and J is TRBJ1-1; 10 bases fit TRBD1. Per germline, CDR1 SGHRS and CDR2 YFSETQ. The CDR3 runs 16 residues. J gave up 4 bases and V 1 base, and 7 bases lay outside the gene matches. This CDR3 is CASSLTKGTGVTEAFF. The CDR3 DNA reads TGCGCCAGCAGCTTGACGAAGGGGACAGGGGTCACTGAAGCTTTCTTT.